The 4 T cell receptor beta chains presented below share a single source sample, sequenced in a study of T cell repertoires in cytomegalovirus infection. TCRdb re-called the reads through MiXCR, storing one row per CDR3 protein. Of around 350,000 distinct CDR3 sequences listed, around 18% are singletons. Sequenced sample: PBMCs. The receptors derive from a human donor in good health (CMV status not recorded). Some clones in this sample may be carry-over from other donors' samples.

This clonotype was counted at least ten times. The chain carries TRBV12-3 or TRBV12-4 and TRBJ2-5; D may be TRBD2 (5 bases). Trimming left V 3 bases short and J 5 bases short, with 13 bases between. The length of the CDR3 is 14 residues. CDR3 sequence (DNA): TGTGCCAGCAGTTTCGAGGACCGGAGGGAGACCCAGTACTTC. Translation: CASSFEDRRETQYF.

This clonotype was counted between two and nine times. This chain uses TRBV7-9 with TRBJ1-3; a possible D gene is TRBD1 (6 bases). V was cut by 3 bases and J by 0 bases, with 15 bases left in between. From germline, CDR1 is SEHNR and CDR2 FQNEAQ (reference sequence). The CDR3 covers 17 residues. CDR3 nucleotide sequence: TGTGCCAGCAGCTTGGACAGCATAAAATCCTCTGGAAACACCATATATTTT. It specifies CASSLDSIKSSGNTIYF.

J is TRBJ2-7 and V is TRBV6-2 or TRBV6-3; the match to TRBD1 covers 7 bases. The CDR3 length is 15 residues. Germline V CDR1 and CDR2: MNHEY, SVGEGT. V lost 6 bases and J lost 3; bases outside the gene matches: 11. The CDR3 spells CASSRRPGQIYEQYF. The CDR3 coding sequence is TGTGCCAGCAGCCGCCGACCGGGACAGATCTACGAGCAGTACTTC.

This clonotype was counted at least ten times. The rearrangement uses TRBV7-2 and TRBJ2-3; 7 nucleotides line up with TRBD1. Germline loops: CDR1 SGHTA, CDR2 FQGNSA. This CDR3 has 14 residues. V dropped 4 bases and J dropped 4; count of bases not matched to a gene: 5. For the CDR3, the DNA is TGTGCCAGCAGCTCCCAGACAGGGCCAGATACGCAGTATTTT. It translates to CASSSQTGPDTQYF.